This TCR beta chain appears in the sequencing data of a study of patients and donors after allogeneic stem cell transplantation. This CDR3 contains 15 residues. Germline V gene data show CDR1 as LNHNV and CDR2 as YYDKDF (reference sequence). V was clipped by 0 bases and J by 6 bases; unmatched bases: 6. MiXCR, applied by TCRdb to the RT-PCR reads, yields one record per CDR3 protein. The sample consists of about 200,000 distinct CDR3 sequences, roughly two fifths of them appearing once. The chain is built from TRBV15 and TRBJ1-2, with 8 bases that match TRBD1. Sequencing was done on a sample of blood, either unsorted or a sorted T cell fraction (not recorded which). The receptor was isolated from a human donor who was either an allogeneic HSCT recipient or a stem cell or donor lymphocyte infusion donor (not recorded which). It is not recorded whose cells these are; they may come from a transplant donor. Written as DNA, the CDR3 is TGTGCCACCAGCAGAGATCTGGCAGGGGGCCATGGCTACACCTTC. This sequence encodes CATSRDLAGGHGYTF.